The rows below give T cell receptor beta chains drawn from one sample of a study of post-analysis software for immune sequencing data. TCRdb analysed the PCR reads with MiXCR anew, one entry per CDR3 protein. The sample lists about 800,000 distinct CDR3 sequences; roughly 29% were seen once. Sample: blood. Every receptor here comes from a girl between 5 and 17 years old with multiple sclerosis. The conserved cysteine and the conserved F or W are not part of the CDR3 here.

V gene	J gene	CDR3 protein
TRBV28	TRBJ2-7	ASLRSGIRRQY
TRBV7-6	TRBJ2-7	ASSPDISGGYEQY
TRBV18	TRBJ1-1	ASSPGRRDTEAF
TRBV12-3/TRBV12-4	TRBJ2-7	ASNQDRWSGEQY
TRBV15	TRBJ2-7	ATSREVGPGRSYEQY
TRBV12-3/TRBV12-4	TRBJ2-1	ASSPLSRMVF
TRBV7-2	TRBJ2-3	ASSFDRVSDTQY
TRBV9	TRBJ2-4	ASSIDGASVDIQY
TRBV12-3/TRBV12-4	TRBJ1-3	ASSYELDRGTIY
TRBV20-1	TRBJ2-1	SAPKLSSYNEQF
TRBV10-3	TRBJ2-7	AIGTTSGSFEQY
TRBV15	.	ATSREYGYEQY
TRBV6-1	TRBJ2-6	ATTGTPLFRANVLT
TRBV20-1	TRBJ2-5	SAGGLAGGKY
TRBV10-3	TRBJ1-2	AISRDRGRDGYT
TRBV7-2	TRBJ2-1	ASSPIWTSGRVEQF
TRBV12-3/TRBV12-4	TRBJ1-1	ASAGTGSFSTEAF
TRBV2	TRBJ2-3	ASSGDSSSTDTQY
TRBV28	TRBJ2-7	ASSPVWGRSYEQY
TRBV5-8	TRBJ1-2	ASSERRGTHGLGYT
TRBV7-2	TRBJ2-7	ASSLEGSGTPYEQY
TRBV5-1	TRBJ2-3	ASSSPWGGPDTQY
TRBV6-5	TRBJ2-7	ASSREGAQEAQY
TRBV28	TRBJ2-1	ASSLSPRVQF
TRBV29-1	TRBJ2-1	SVASSQAKQF
TRBV7-9	TRBJ2-3	ASSFVVRTSTDTQY
TRBV29-1	.	SAYRGAGETQY
TRBV7-2	TRBJ2-1	ASSLLRGRVYNEQF
TRBV20-1	TRBJ2-7	SAIRTEYEQY
TRBV10-3	TRBJ2-7	AIGIGGYEQY
TRBV11-2	TRBJ1-1	ASSLVTGRSPEAF
TRBV20-1	TRBJ2-5	SAGDREVTQY
TRBV2	TRBJ2-3	ASSGPRLAGITDTQY
TRBV5-1	TRBJ2-3	ASSPEDRNTDTQY
TRBV29-1	TRBJ2-3	SAHPPGQGTDTQY
TRBV10-1	TRBJ2-3	ASSDRWDGIRTDTQY
TRBV20-1	TRBJ2-5	SARGERGSQETQY
TRBV7-9	TRBJ1-1	ASSLVSGTEAF
TRBV4-1	TRBJ1-1	ASSQEVGIRTEAF
TRBV7-2	TRBJ2-5	ASSFLGEETQY
TRBV20-1	TRBJ1-1	SATPGGWNTEAF
TRBV5-1	TRBJ1-1	ASSLWDGDGTEAF
TRBV20-1	TRBJ2-6	SARVHRLLGANVLT
TRBV2	TRBJ2-5	ASMRRETYNEQY
TRBV11-2	TRBJ2-5	ASSHGREETQY
TRBV14	TRBJ1-5	ASRDDREHSNQPQH
TRBV18	TRBJ2-7	ASSPREDEQY
TRBV7-9	TRBJ2-1	ASSLYKAVNEQF
TRBV20-1	TRBJ1-2	SARVAGGDRSNYGYT
TRBV20-1	TRBJ2-5	SATPPAGGRETQY
TRBV24-1	TRBJ2-1	ATRDSAYSEQF